These T cell receptor beta chains were read from a single sample in a study of CXCR3-negative and CXCR3-positive naive CD8 T cells. From its re-call of the 5' RACE reads, TCRdb lists each CDR3 protein once, without DNA. The sample yields some 61,000 distinct CDR3 sequences, of which the top ten take up 4.3%. The sample comprised naive CXCR3- CD8+ T cells from blood. Receptors were obtained from a human donor in good health. Some clones in this sample may be carry-over from other donors' samples. The CDR3 runs from the conserved cysteine through the conserved F or W.

J gene: TRBJ2-7
V gene: TRBV20-1
CDR3 protein: CSARGSSYEQYF

J gene: TRBJ2-7
V gene: TRBV4-3
CDR3 protein: CASSQSQVAYEQYF

J gene: TRBJ2-1
V gene: TRBV27
CDR3 protein: CASSPPTGLAYNEQFF

J gene: TRBJ1-2
V gene: TRBV10-3
CDR3 protein: CAISESAGSGYTF

J gene: TRBJ2-5
V gene: TRBV7-9
CDR3 protein: CASRQDPQETQYF

J gene: TRBJ2-1
V gene: TRBV27
CDR3 protein: CASSLSLAGRGIDEQFF

J gene: TRBJ2-4
V gene: TRBV7-8
CDR3 protein: CASSLAQTNIQYF

J gene: TRBJ1-1
V gene: TRBV4-2
CDR3 protein: CASSQAQGGLNTEAFF

J gene: TRBJ1-2
V gene: TRBV18
CDR3 protein: CASSPAVSGYGYTF

J gene: TRBJ2-2
V gene: TRBV20-1
CDR3 protein: CSASQALYGELFF

J gene: TRBJ1-2
V gene: TRBV4-1
CDR3 protein: CASSSKLNYGYTF

J gene: TRBJ2-7
V gene: TRBV29-1
CDR3 protein: CSVGEGAGALEQYF

J gene: TRBJ1-2
V gene: TRBV29-1
CDR3 protein: CSAPRTEDYGYTF

J gene: TRBJ2-7
V gene: TRBV29-1
CDR3 protein: CSVRRVQGAYEQYF

J gene: TRBJ2-7
V gene: TRBV7-2
CDR3 protein: CASSLGVLEGYEQYF

J gene: TRBJ2-1
V gene: TRBV29-1
CDR3 protein: CSVSFMSYEQLF

J gene: TRBJ2-2
V gene: TRBV6-5
CDR3 protein: CASTLGGSLHGELFF